This T cell receptor (beta chain) was retrieved from a study of identical twins. This clonotype was detected many times. Everyone who donated was a healthy Caucasian. Each CDR3 protein gets one entry after TCRdb re-called the 5' RACE reads with MiXCR. The sample holds just under 650,000 distinct CDR3 sequences, just over 7% seen once. The same data also contributed to another study, on yellow fever vaccine responses in identical twins.

The clonotype comes from a woman in her late teens or twenties in good health. Sequenced material: PBMCs.

The CDR3 DNA sequence: TGTGCCAGCAGGAGGACAGTGATGAACACTGAAGCTTTCTTT. It codes for CASRRTVMNTEAFF. The rearrangement joins TRBV6-1 to TRBJ1-1; the D gene is possibly TRBD1 (6 bases). Trimming cost V 6 bases and J 0 bases, with 11 bases left between them. The CDR3 extends over 14 amino acids. Germline V gene lookup returns CDR1 MNHNS and CDR2 SASEGT.